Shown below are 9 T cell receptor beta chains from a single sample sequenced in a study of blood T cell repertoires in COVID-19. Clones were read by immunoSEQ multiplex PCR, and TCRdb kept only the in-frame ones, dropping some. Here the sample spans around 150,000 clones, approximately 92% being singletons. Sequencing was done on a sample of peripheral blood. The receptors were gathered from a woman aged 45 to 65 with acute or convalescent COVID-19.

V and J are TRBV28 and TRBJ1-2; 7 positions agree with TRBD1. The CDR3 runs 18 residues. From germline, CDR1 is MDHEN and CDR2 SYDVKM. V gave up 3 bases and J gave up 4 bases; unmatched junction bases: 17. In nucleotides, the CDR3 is TGTGCCAGCAGTTTTAGAGTCTCGTTAACAGGGGATCGCTATGGCTACACCTTC. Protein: CASSFRVSLTGDRYGYTF.

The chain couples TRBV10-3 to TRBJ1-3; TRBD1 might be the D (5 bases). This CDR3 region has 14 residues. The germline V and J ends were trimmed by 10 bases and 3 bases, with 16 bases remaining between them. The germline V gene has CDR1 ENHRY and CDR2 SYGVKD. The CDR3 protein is CATGPGGLGNTIYF. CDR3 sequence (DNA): TGTGCCACCGGACCGGGGGGACTTGGAAACACCATATATTTT.

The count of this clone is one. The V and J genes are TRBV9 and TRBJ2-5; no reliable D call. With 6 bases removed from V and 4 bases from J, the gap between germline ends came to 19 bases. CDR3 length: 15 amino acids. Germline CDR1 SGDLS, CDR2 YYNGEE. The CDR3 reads CASTPNSRVGETQYF. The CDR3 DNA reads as TGTGCCAGCACCCCAAATAGCCGAGTAGGAGAGACCCAGTACTTC. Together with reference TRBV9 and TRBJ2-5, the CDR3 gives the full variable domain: DSGVTQTPKHLITATGQRVTLRCSPRSGDLSVYWYQQSLDQGLQFLIQYYNGEERAKGNILERFSAQQFPDLHSELNLSSLELGDSALYFCASTPNSRVGETQYFGPGTRLLVL.

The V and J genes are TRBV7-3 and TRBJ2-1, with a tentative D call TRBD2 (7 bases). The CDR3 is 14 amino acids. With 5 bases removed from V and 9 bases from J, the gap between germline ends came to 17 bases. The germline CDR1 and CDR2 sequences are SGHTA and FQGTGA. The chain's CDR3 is CASSTSGGMVEQFF. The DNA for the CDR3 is TGTGCCAGCAGCACATCGGGGGGCATGGTTGAGCAGTTCTTC.

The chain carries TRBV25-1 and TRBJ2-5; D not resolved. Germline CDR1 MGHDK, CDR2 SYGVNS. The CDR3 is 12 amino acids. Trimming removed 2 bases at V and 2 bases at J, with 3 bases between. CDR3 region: CASSELQETQYF. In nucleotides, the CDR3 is TGTGCCAGCAGTGAACTACAAGAGACCCAGTACTTC.

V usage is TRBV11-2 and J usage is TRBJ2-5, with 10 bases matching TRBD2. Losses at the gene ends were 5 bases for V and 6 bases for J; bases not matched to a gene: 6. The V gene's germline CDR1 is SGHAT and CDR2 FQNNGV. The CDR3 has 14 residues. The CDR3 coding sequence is TGTGCCAGCAGCCCACTACTAGCGGGAAAGACCCAGTACTTC. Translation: CASSPLLAGKTQYF.

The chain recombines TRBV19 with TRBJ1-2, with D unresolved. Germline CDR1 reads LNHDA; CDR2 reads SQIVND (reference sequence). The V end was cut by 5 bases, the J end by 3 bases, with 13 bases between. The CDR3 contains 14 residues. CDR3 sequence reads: CASSRGGIDYGYTF. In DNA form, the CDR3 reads TGTGCCAGTAGTCGGGGAGGGATAGACTATGGCTACACCTTC.

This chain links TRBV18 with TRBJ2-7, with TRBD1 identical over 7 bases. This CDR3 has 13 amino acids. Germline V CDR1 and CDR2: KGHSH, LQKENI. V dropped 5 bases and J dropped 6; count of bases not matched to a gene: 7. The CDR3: CASSSAQGPEQYF. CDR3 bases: TGTGCCAGCTCATCCGCACAGGGGCCCGAGCAGTACTTC.

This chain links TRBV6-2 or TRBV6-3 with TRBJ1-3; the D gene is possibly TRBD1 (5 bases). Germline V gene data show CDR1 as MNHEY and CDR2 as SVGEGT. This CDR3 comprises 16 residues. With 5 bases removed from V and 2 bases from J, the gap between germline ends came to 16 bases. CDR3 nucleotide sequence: TGTGCCAGCAGTCCAACGCGGGGGGGAGCTGGAAACACCATATATTTT. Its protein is CASSPTRGGAGNTIYF.